Sequencing of this TCR beta chain was carried out in a study of blood T cell repertoires in COVID-19. For the study at large: COVID-19 samples, acute and convalescent, were from the United States, Italy and Spain. PBMCs, B-cell-depleted T cells, or T cells were the source of the cDNA or gDNA that made up the material.

Measured with immunoSEQ multiplex PCR; TCRdb has only the in-frame clones, and not every one. The top ten clones hold 3% to 3.5% of a sample with about 140,000 clones, 84% of them seen once. CDR1 LNHNV and CDR2 YYDKDF come from the germline V gene (reference sequence). The CDR3 contains 15 residues. V dropped 5 bases and J dropped 4; count of bases not matched to a gene: 7. The chain recombines TRBV15 with TRBJ1-4, with TRBD1 identical over 7 bases. This clonotype was obtained from a woman aged 50 to 65 with acute COVID-19. The specimen sequenced was PBMCs or T cells enriched from blood (not recorded which). The CDR3 reads CATSEQGQDNEKLFF. For the CDR3, the DNA is TGTGCCACCAGCGAACAGGGGCAGGATAATGAAAAACTGTTTTTT.